This T cell receptor beta chain was captured by sequencing in a study of blood T cell repertoires in COVID-19. Study details: Material from acute and convalescent COVID-19 was sourced from the United States, Italy and Spain. Sources were T cells, B-cell-depleted T cells, or PBMCs; the material itself was cDNA or gDNA.

Original data processing: By means of reference gene primer amplification, nucleated cell counts were estimated. TCRdb's copy holds only in-frame clones and misses some; the assay was immunoSEQ multiplex PCR. V and J calls and clone size are as listed in that table; D and trimming were resolved from the DNA. Counted here are tens of thousands of clones, 80% to 90% occurring once; the ten biggest clones make up under 1.5%. The CDR3 has 13 residues. J gave up 13 bases and V 4 bases, and 8 bases lay outside the gene matches. The germline V gene encodes CDR1 SGHNT and CDR2 YYREEE (reference sequence). This clone was detected only once.

Sequenced: peripheral blood. The chain uses TRBV5-4 and TRBJ1-6; 7 bases are shared with TRBD1. This TCR was sampled from a woman aged 55-69 years with acute or convalescent COVID-19. CDR3 coding DNA: TGTGCCAGCAGCCTCGACAGGGATCGTCCCCTCCACTTT. This translates into CASSLDRDRPLHF.